What follows are 2 T cell receptor beta chains derived from one specimen sequenced in a study of T-cell memory formation after mild COVID-19. TCRdb used MiXCR to reprocess the 5' RACE reads, holding one entry per CDR3 protein. The repertoire holds about 140,000 distinct CDR3 sequences, with 14% as singletons. Sequencing used PBMCs or a T cell subset sorted from them (not recorded which). The receptor source for this set is an adult woman who had mild COVID-19 (a few samples of this study predate the infection). Cell type and time point are not known.

V is TRBV19 and J is TRBJ2-3; 9 bases map to TRBD2. The V segment lost 5 bases and the J segment 0 bases; nucleotides outside the gene matches: 3. Germline V lookup: CDR1 LNHDA, CDR2 SQIVND (reference sequence). The CDR3 has 15 residues. The CDR3 loop is CASSWTSVSTDTQYF. DNA for the CDR3: TGTGCCAGTAGTTGGACTAGCGTCAGCACAGATACGCAGTATTTT.

The chain has TRBV15 and TRBJ2-3; D possibly corresponds to TRBD1 (5 bases). Germline V gene sequence: CDR1 LNHNV, CDR2 YYDKDF (reference sequence). CDR3 length equals 15 residues. V was cut by 0 bases and J by 2 bases, with 9 bases left in between. CDR3 region: CATSRDAGYTDTQYF. The CDR3 coding sequence is TGTGCCACCAGCAGAGATGCAGGGTACACAGATACGCAGTATTTT. Based on the CDR3 plus reference TRBV15 and TRBJ2-3, the full variable domain is DAMVIQNPRYQVTQFGKPVTLSCSQTLNHNVMYWYQQKSSQAPKLLFHYYDKDFNNEADTPDNFQSRRPNTSFCFLDIRSPGLGDTAMYLCATSRDAGYTDTQYFGPGTRLTVL.